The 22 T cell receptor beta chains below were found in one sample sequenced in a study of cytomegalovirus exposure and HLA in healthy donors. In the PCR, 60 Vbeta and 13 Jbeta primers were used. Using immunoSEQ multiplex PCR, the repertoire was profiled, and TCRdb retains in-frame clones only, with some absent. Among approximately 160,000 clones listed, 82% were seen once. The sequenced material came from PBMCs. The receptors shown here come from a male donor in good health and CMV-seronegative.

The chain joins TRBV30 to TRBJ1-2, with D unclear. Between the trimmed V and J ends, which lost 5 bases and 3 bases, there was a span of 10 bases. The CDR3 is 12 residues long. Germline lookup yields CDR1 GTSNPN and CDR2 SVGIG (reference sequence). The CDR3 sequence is CAWGEADYGYTF. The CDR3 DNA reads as TGTGCCTGGGGGGAAGCGGACTATGGCTACACCTTC.

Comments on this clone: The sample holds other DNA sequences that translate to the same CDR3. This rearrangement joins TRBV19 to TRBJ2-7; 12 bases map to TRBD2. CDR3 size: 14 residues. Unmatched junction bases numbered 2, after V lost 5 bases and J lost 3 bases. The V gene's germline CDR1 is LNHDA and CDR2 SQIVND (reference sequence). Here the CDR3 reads CASSLTSGSYEQYF. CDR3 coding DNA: TGTGCCAGTAGTTTGACTAGCGGGAGCTACGAGCAGTACTTC.

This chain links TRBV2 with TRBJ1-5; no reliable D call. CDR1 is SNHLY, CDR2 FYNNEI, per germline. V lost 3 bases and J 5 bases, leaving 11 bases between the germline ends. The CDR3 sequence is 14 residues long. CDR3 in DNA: TGTGCCAGCAGTGATACATCGTCCTATCAGCCCCAGCATTTT. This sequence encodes CASSDTSSYQPQHF.

In nucleotides, the CDR3 is TGTGCCAGCAGCCTAAAAGGCGGGACTGAAGCTTTCTTT. Protein: CASSLKGGTEAFF. This chain links TRBV7-8 with TRBJ1-1; unclear D gene. The CDR3 loop spans 13 amino acids. CDR1 and CDR2 (germline): SGHVS, FQNEAQ. Trimming removed 5 bases from V and 5 bases from J, with 12 bases in between.

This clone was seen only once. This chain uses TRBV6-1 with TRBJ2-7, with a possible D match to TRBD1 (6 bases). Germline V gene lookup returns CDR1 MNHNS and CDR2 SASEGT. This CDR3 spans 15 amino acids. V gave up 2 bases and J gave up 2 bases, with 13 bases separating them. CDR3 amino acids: CASSEWGKGAYEQYF. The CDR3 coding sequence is TGTGCCAGCAGTGAATGGGGTAAGGGGGCCTACGAGCAGTACTTC.

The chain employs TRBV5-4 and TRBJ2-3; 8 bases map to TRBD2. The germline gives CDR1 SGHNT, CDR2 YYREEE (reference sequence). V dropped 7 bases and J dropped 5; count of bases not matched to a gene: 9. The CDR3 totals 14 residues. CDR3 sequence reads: CASGGRTSQDTQYF. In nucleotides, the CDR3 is TGTGCCAGCGGGGGCCGGACTAGCCAAGATACGCAGTATTTT.

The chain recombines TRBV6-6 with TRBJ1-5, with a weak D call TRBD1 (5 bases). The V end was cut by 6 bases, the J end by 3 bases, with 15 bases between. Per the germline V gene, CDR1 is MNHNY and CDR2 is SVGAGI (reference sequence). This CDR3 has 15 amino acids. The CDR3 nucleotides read TGTGCCAGCAGCCCGGGGGGACTGAACAATCAGCCCCAGCATTTT. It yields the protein CASSPGGLNNQPQHF.

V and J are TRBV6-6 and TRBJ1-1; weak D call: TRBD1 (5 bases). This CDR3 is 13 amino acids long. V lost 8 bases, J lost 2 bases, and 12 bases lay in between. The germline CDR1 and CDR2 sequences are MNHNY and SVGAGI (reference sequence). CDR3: CASGTTANTEAFF. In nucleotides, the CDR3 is TGTGCCAGCGGTACGACAGCCAACACTGAAGCTTTCTTT.

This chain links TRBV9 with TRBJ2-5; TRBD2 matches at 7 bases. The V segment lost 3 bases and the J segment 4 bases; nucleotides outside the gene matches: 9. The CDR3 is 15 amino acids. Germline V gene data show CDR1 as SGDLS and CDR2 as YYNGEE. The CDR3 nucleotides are TGTGCCAGCAGCGCGGGTATGGGAGGGCGAGAGACCCAGTACTTC. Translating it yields CASSAGMGGRETQYF.

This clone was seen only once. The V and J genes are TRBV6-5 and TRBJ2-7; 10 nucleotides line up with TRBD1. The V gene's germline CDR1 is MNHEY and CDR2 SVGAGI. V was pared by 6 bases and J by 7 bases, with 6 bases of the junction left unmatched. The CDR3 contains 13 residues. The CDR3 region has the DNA TGTGCCAGCAGCCGACAGGGGGCGAGGGAGCAGTACTTC. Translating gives CASSRQGAREQYF.

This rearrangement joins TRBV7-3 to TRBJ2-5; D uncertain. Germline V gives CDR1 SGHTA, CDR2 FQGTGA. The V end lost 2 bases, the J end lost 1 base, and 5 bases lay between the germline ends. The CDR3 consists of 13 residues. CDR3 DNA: TGTGCCAGCAGCTTAGGCAGCCAAGAGACCCAGTACTTC. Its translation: CASSLGSQETQYF. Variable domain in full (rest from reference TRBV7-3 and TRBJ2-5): GAGVSQTPSNKVTEKGKYVELRCDPISGHTALYWYRQSLGQGPEFLIYFQGTGAADDSGLPNDRFFAVRPEGSVSTLKIQRTERGDSAVYLCASSLGSQETQYFGPGTRLLVL.

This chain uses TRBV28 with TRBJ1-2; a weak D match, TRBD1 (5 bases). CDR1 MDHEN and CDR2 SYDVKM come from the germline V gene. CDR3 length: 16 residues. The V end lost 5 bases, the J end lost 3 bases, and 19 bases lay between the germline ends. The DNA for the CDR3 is TGTGCCAGCAGTCCCGGGACTCTCTCCCATTACTATGGCTACACCTTC. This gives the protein CASSPGTLSHYYGYTF.

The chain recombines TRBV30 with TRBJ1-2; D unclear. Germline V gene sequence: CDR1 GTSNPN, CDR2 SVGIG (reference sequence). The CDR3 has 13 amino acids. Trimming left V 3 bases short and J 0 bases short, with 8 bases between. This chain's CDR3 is CAWRPSANYGYTF. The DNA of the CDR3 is TGTGCCTGGAGACCATCGGCTAACTATGGCTACACCTTC.

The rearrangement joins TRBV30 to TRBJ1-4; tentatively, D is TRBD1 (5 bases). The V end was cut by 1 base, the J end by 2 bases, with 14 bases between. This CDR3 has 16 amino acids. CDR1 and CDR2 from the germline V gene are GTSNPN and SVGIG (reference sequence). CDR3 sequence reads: CAWSESIGGTNEKLFF. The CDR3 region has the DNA TGTGCCTGGAGTGAGTCAATTGGGGGGACTAATGAAAAACTGTTTTTT.

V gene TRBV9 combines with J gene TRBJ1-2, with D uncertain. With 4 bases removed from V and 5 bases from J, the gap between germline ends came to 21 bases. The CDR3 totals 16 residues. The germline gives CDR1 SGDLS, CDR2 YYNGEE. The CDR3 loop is CASSRQEGMAFYGYTF. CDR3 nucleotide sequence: TGTGCCAGCAGCCGACAAGAGGGAATGGCTTTTTATGGCTACACCTTC.

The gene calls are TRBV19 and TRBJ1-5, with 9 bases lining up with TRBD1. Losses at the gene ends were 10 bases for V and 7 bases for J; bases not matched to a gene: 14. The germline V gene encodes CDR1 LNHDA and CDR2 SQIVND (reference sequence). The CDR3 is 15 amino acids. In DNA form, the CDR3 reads TGTGCCACGTGTTACCTCGGACAGGGGCCCCAGCCCCAGCATTTT. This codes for CATCYLGQGPQPQHF.

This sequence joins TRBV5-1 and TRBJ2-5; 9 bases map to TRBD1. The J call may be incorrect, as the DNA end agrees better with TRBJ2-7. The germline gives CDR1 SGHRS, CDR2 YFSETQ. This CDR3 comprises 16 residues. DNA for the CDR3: TGCGCCAGCAGCCCCGGGACAGGGATCGTCTCCTACGAGCAGTACTTC. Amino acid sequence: CASSPGTGIVSYEQYF.

CDR3 bases: TGTGCCAGCAGCTTGGCCCGGACAGATAAAGCTTTCTTT. This encodes CASSLARTDKAFF. V and J are TRBV5-6 and TRBJ1-1, with D perhaps matching TRBD1 (6 bases). CDR3 length: 13 amino acids. Germline V gene sequence: CDR1 SGHDT, CDR2 YYEEEE. With 0 bases removed from V and 9 bases from J, the gap between germline ends came to 12 bases. Complete variable domain (other parts from reference TRBV5-6 and TRBJ1-1): DAGVTQSPTHLIKTRGQQVTLRCSPKSGHDTVSWYQQALGQGPQFIFQYYEEEERQRGNFPDRFSGHQFPNYSSELNVNALLLGDSALYLCASSLARTDKAFFGQGTRLTVV.

This CDR3 is CASSRASGGYEQYF. The CDR3 DNA sequence: TGTGCCAGCAGCCGGGCTAGCGGAGGATACGAGCAGTACTTC. The chain uses TRBV7-2 and TRBJ2-5, with 7 bases matching TRBD2. The J call is doubtful: the DNA matches TRBJ2-7 better. The CDR3 is 14 residues long. Germline loops: CDR1 SGHTA, CDR2 FQGNSA.

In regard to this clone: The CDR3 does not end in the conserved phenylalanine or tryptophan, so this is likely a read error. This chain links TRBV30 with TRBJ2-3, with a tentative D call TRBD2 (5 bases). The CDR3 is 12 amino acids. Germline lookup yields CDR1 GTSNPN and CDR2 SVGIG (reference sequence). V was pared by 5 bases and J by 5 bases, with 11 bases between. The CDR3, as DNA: TGTGCCTGGGACTACTGCAGAGATACGCAGTATCTT. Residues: CAWDYCRDTQYL.

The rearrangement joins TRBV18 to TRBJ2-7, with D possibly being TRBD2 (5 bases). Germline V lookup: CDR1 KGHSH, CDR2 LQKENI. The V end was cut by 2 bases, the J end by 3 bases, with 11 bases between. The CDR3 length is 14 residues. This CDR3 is CASSPLEANYEQYF. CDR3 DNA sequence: TGTGCCAGCTCACCATTGGAGGCGAACTACGAGCAGTACTTC.

This chain's CDR3 is CASSPGASYNEQFF. The CDR3 bases are TGCGCCAGCAGCCCAGGGGCTTCTTACAATGAGCAGTTCTTC. The chain couples TRBV5-1 to TRBJ2-1; D is possibly TRBD1 (6 bases). Germline assignment: CDR1 SGHRS and CDR2 YFSETQ. This CDR3 is 14 amino acids long. Trimming pared 4 bases from V and 4 bases from J, leaving 12 bases between.